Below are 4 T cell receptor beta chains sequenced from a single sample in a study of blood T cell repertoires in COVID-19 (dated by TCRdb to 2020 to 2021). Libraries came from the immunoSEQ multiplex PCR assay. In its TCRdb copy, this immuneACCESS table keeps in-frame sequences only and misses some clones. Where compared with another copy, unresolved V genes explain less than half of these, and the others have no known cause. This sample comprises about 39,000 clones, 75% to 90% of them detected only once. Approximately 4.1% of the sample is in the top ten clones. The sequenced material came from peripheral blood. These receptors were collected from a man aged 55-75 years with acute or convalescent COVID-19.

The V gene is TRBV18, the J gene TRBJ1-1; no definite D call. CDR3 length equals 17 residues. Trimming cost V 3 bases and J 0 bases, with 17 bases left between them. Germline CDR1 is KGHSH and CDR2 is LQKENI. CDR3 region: CASSPLRELVVNTEAFF. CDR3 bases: TGTGCCAGCTCACCTCTTAGGGAGTTGGTTGTGAACACTGAAGCTTTCTTT.

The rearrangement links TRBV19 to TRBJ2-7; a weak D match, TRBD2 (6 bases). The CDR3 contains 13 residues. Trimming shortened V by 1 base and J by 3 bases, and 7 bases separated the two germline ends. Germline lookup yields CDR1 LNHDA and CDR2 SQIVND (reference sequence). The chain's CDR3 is CASSIAEGYEQYF. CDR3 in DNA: TGTGCCAGTAGTATAGCGGAGGGCTACGAGCAGTACTTC.

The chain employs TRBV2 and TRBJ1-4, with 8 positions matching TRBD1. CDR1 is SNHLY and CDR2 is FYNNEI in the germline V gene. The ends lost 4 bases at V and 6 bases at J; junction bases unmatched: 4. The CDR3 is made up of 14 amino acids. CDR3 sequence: CASSGGTGYEKLFF. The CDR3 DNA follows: TGTGCCAGCAGTGGGGGGACAGGCTATGAAAAACTGTTTTTT.

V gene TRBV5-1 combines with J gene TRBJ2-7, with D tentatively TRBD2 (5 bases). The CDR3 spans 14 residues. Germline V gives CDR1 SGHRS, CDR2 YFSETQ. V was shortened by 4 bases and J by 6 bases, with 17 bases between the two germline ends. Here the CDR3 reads CASSAAAGAGEQYF. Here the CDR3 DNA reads TGCGCCAGCAGCGCCGCCGCGGGCGCGGGCGAGCAGTACTTC.